A single sample gave rise to the 23 T cell receptor beta chains below, sequenced in a study of Tregs in tolerant kidney transplant recipients. The repertoire was sequenced with immunoSEQ multiplex PCR; TCRdb's copy has only in-frame clones and lacks some. The sample has about 50,000 clones, about 92% seen once. Related graft donors supplied nonmyeloablative bone marrow transplants, and mixed chimerism was transient. Sample: CD8+ T cells from blood (PBMCs), taken 12 months after the transplant. These receptors came from a human patient who received a combined kidney and bone marrow transplant. Some of these T cells may belong to the graft donor.

J is TRBJ1-1 and V is TRBV5-4, with D tentatively TRBD1 (5 bases). The germline gives CDR1 SGHNT, CDR2 YYREEE (reference sequence). The V end lost 0 bases, the J end lost 5 bases, and 8 bases lay between the germline ends. The CDR3 consists of 13 residues. CDR3: CASSLGGGTEAFF. Written as DNA, the CDR3 is TGTGCCAGCAGCTTGGGGGGCGGTACTGAAGCTTTCTTT.

The chain is built from TRBV6-6 and TRBJ2-4; no definite D call. V was cut by 6 bases and J by 0 bases, with 15 bases left in between. The CDR3 loop spans 16 amino acids. Germline CDR1 and CDR2: MNHNY and SVGAGI (reference sequence). CDR3 sequence: CASSHEAVLAKNIQYF. The CDR3 bases are TGTGCCAGCAGCCACGAGGCGGTTCTAGCCAAAAACATTCAGTACTTC.

The rearrangement uses TRBV10-3 and TRBJ2-7; no clear D. The CDR3 is 13 residues long. Germline CDR1 is ENHRY and CDR2 is SYGVKD. V shed 2 bases and J shed 2 bases, with 7 bases lying between them. CDR3 residues: CAISEASTYEQYF. The CDR3 DNA follows: TGTGCCATCAGTGAGGCGTCCACCTACGAGCAGTACTTC.

The rearrangement joins TRBV14 to TRBJ2-3; TRBD2 is a possible D gene (5 bases). Germline V gene data show CDR1 as SGHDN and CDR2 as FVKESK. V was cut by 4 bases and J by 6 bases, with 11 bases left in between. The CDR3 loop spans 13 amino acids. The CDR3 nucleotides are TGTGCCAGCAGCCTACTAGGAACGGATACGCAGTATTTT. Its translation is CASSLLGTDTQYF.

The genes are TRBV5-8 and TRBJ2-7; 11 bases align to TRBD1. V shed 4 bases and J 4 bases; nucleotides not matched to a gene: 4. Germline CDR1 reads SGHTS; CDR2 reads YDEGEE. This CDR3 contains 14 residues. The CDR3 sequence is CASSVGQGAYEQYF. The CDR3 DNA is TGTGCCAGCAGCGTCGGACAGGGGGCTTACGAGCAGTACTTC.

The rearrangement joins TRBV6-1 to TRBJ2-6; 7 positions match TRBD2. The V segment lost 3 bases and the J segment 4 bases; nucleotides outside the gene matches: 3. The CDR3 totals 15 residues. Germline values: CDR1 MNHNS, CDR2 SASEGT. The CDR3 DNA follows: TGTGCCAGCAGTGAGGGAGGGTCCGGGGCCAACGTCCTGACTTTC. Translation: CASSEGGSGANVLTF.

This chain links TRBV7-9 with TRBJ2-3, with D perhaps TRBD2 (6 bases). Deletions cut 7 bases from V and 0 bases from J, with 14 bases between. This CDR3 region has 15 residues. Germline V gene sequence: CDR1 SEHNR, CDR2 FQNEAQ (reference sequence). The CDR3: CASMGPAGSTDTQYF. The CDR3 nucleotides read TGTGCCAGCATGGGGCCGGCGGGGAGCACAGATACGCAGTATTTT.

This chain links TRBV4-3 with TRBJ2-7; no firm D call. V gave up 1 base and J gave up 2 bases, with 9 bases separating them. Germline loops: CDR1 LGHNA, CDR2 YSLEER. CDR3 length: 14 residues. CDR3 coding DNA: TGCGCCAGCAGCCAAGCCCACTCCACCTACGAGCAGTACTTC. This encodes CASSQAHSTYEQYF.

This chain uses TRBV27 with TRBJ2-4, with 15 positions matching TRBD2. With V trimmed by 6 bases and J by 4 bases, 13 bases remained unmatched. CDR3 length: 19 residues. Germline CDR1 and CDR2: MNHEY and SMNVEV (reference sequence). CDR3 coding DNA: TGTGCCAGCAGGAGGTCCGGGACTAGCGGGAGGTTCCTAAAAAACATTCAGTACTTC. Translation: CASRRSGTSGRFLKNIQYF.

This rearrangement joins TRBV29-1 to TRBJ2-5; D ambiguous. Trimming took off 7 bases at V and 8 bases at J, with 11 bases between the two ends. CDR1 is SQVTM, CDR2 ANQGSEA, per germline. The CDR3 contains 10 residues. The CDR3 coding sequence is TGCAGCGCGATCCAGCGTACCCAGTACTTC. Residues: CSAIQRTQYF.

The CDR3 DNA reads TGTGCCAGCAGCTTATCGACAGGGCCCTTGAATACGCAGTATTTT. It codes for CASSLSTGPLNTQYF. The chain uses TRBV7-2 and TRBJ2-3; 7 nucleotides line up with TRBD1. V lost 2 bases to trimming and J lost 7 bases; unmatched junction nucleotides: 9. Germline values: CDR1 SGHTA, CDR2 FQGNSA. This CDR3 comprises 15 residues.

DNA for the CDR3: TGTGCCAGCAGTTTTGGGACAGTTGCTCCCTACGAGCAGTACTTC. Translation gives CASSFGTVAPYEQYF. The genes are TRBV27 and TRBJ2-7; TRBD1 aligns across 7 bases. The V and J ends lost 3 bases and 2 bases, in that order; junction bases with no gene match: 7. CDR3 length equals 15 residues. Germline-derived CDR1 and CDR2 are MNHEY and SMNVEV (reference sequence).

J is TRBJ2-2 and V is TRBV4-1; 7 positions match TRBD2. J was trimmed by 1 base and V by 1 base; bases with no gene match: 6. The CDR3 loop spans 17 amino acids. Germline CDR1 MGHRA, CDR2 YSYEKL. The CDR3 DNA reads as TGCGCCAGCAGCCAAGGTCAACTAGCGTTGAACACCGGGGAGCTGTTTTTT. Translated: CASSQGQLALNTGELFF.

In this sample, this clone turned up once. The chain couples TRBV4-1 to TRBJ2-2, with 8 bases matching TRBD1. Germline V gene sequence: CDR1 MGHRA, CDR2 YSYEKL. J gave up 5 bases and V 1 base, and 0 bases lay outside the gene matches. This CDR3 is 14 amino acids long. The CDR3 here is CASSQGQGTGELFF. The CDR3 region has the DNA TGCGCCAGCAGCCAAGGACAGGGGACCGGGGAGCTGTTTTTT.

The chain links TRBV19 to TRBJ1-1, with D hard to call. CDR1 and CDR2 (germline): LNHDA, SQIVND (reference sequence). The V gene lost 0 bases and the J gene lost 0 bases, with 8 bases spanning the gap. The CDR3 is 15 residues long. CDR3 amino acids: CASSIDPGMNTEAFF. CDR3 nucleotides: TGTGCCAGTAGTATAGATCCAGGTATGAACACTGAAGCTTTCTTT.

This chain links TRBV4-1 with TRBJ2-1; no clear D. Trimming shortened V by 0 bases and J by 0 bases, and 9 bases separated the two germline ends. Germline V gene sequence: CDR1 MGHRA, CDR2 YSYEKL. This CDR3 has 16 residues. The DNA of the CDR3 is TGCGCCAGCAGCCAAGACTATAAGAGCTCCTACAATGAGCAGTTCTTC. This gives the protein CASSQDYKSSYNEQFF.

This chain joins TRBV29-1 and TRBJ2-1, with 8 bases matching TRBD1. This CDR3 is 11 amino acids long. V gave up 6 bases and J gave up 7 bases; unmatched junction bases: 2. The germline gives CDR1 SQVTM, CDR2 ANQGSEA. The CDR3 region has the DNA TGCAGCGTCGGACAGGGAAATGAGCAGTTCTTC. This codes for CSVGQGNEQFF.

The chain couples TRBV7-9 to TRBJ2-1, with TRBD1 as a possible D gene (6 bases). Germline loops: CDR1 SEHNR, CDR2 FQNEAQ (reference sequence). The V gene lost 4 bases and the J gene lost 0 bases, with 16 bases spanning the gap. This CDR3 has 17 amino acids. The CDR3 protein is CASSSSSTGSSYNEQFF. CDR3 coding DNA: TGTGCCAGCAGCTCTTCCTCAACAGGGAGCTCCTACAATGAGCAGTTCTTC.

This chain connects TRBV19 to TRBJ1-1; 7 nucleotides match TRBD1. CDR1 and CDR2 from the germline V gene are LNHDA and SQIVND (reference sequence). Trimming cost V 5 bases and J 5 bases; bases outside gene matches: 14. The CDR3 has 16 amino acids. The CDR3 DNA reads TGTGCCAGTAGTTGGTCCGTGGGACAGACAAGAACTGAAGCTTTCTTT. This gives the protein CASSWSVGQTRTEAFF. Combining the CDR3 with reference TRBV19 and TRBJ1-1 gives the whole variable domain DGGITQSPKYLFRKEGQNVTLSCEQNLNHDAMYWYRQDPGQGLRLIYYSQIVNDFQKGDIAEGYSVSREKKESFPLTVTSAQKNPTAFYLCASSWSVGQTRTEAFFGQGTRLTVV.

The rearrangement uses TRBV9 and TRBJ2-1, with D perhaps matching TRBD1 (6 bases). CDR1 and CDR2 (germline): SGDLS, YYNGEE. V was shortened by 1 base and J by 3 bases, with 17 bases between the two germline ends. This CDR3 has 17 amino acids. The CDR3 bases are TGTGCCAGCAGCGTAACAATGGAGCAGGGGTTCTACAATGAGCAGTTCTTC. As protein: CASSVTMEQGFYNEQFF.

The rearrangement links TRBV28 to TRBJ2-7, with D perhaps TRBD2 (6 bases). Trimming stripped 6 bases from V and 4 bases from J, with 22 bases between. This CDR3 region has 16 residues. In germline, CDR1 is MDHEN, CDR2 SYDVKM. CDR3 DNA: TGTGCCAGCAGCCCCATAATGGGGGAGGCTGTTTACGAGCAGTACTTC. Translating it yields CASSPIMGEAVYEQYF.

The chain uses TRBV6-1 and TRBJ2-5; 12 nucleotides align to TRBD2. There are 15 residues in the CDR3. J lost 2 bases, V lost 2 bases, and 0 bases had no gene match. CDR1 is MNHNS and CDR2 is SASEGT in the germline V gene. Written as DNA, the CDR3 is TGTGCCAGCAGTGAACTAGCGGGGGGGCAAGAGACCCAGTACTTC. Its protein product is CASSELAGGQETQYF.

The V call is TRBV9, the J call TRBJ1-2; 9 positions match TRBD1. Germline CDR1 reads SGDLS; CDR2 reads YYNGEE. The ends lost 3 bases at V and 4 bases at J; junction bases unmatched: 4. This CDR3 has 14 amino acids. The DNA of the CDR3 is TGTGCCAGCAGCGACGGGACAGGGCTCTATGGCTACACCTTC. Amino acid sequence: CASSDGTGLYGYTF. Filled out from reference TRBV9 and TRBJ1-2, the complete variable domain reads DSGVTQTPKHLITATGQRVTLRCSPRSGDLSVYWYQQSLDQGLQFLIQYYNGEERAKGNILERFSAQQFPDLHSELNLSSLELGDSALYFCASSDGTGLYGYTFGSGTRLTVV.